This TCR beta chain comes out of a study of STAT3 mutations in large granular lymphocyte leukemia. Findings of the study overall: At least one immunodominant TCR beta clonotype appeared in every T-cell large granular lymphocyte leukemia patient. Samples missed the first appearance of the clone.

This CDR3 spans 14 amino acids. The germline V gene has CDR1 SGDLS and CDR2 YYNGEE. Trimming removed 4 bases at V and 1 base at J, with 12 bases between. Sequenced by immunoSEQ multiplex PCR; TCRdb stores in-frame clones only, minus some. The repertoire holds roughly 29,000 clones, with roughly 80% as singletons. This clone showed up just once. Its antigen is not known. The genes are TRBV9 and TRBJ2-7; D not resolved. The specimen sequenced was peripheral blood mononuclear cells. The TCR comes from a woman aged 45-60 years with T-cell large granular lymphocyte leukemia. Some clones in this sample may be carry-over from other donors' samples. The CDR3 is CASSPTGRSYEQYF. CDR3 nucleotide sequence: TGTGCCAGCAGCCCCACGGGCAGGTCCTACGAGCAGTACTTC.